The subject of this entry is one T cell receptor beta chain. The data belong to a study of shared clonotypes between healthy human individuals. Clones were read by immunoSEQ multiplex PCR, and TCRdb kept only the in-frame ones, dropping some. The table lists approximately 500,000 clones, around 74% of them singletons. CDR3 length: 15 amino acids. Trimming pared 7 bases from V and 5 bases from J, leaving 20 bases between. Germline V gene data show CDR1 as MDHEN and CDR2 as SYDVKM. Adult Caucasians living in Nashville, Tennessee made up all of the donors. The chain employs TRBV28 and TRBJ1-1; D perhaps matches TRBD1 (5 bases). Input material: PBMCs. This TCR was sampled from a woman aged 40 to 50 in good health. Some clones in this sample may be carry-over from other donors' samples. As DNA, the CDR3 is TGTGCCAGCACCGGGACCGTCTCTTTGCCGACTGAAGCTTTCTTT. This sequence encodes CASTGTVSLPTEAFF.